This T cell receptor beta chain was observed in a study of blood T cell repertoires in COVID-19. Overall study context: Nucleic acid was either cDNA or gDNA, and it came from T cells, B-cell-depleted T cells, or PBMCs.

Trimming took off 0 bases at V and 6 bases at J, with 15 bases between the two ends. The CDR3 runs to 15 residues. The germline V gene has CDR1 SEHNR and CDR2 FQNEAQ (reference sequence). Which cohort a participant joined came from the clinical history participants gave. Repertoires were generated with immunoSEQ multiplex PCR, while TCRdb's copy carries only in-frame clones and drops some. Of roughly 310,000 clones detected, more than 75% appear once; the ten largest clones hold 2% to 3%. The sequence came from a man aged 60 to 69 who had recovered from COVID-19. The chain combines TRBV7-9 with TRBJ2-7; D might be TRBD1 (6 bases). The specimen sequenced was PBMCs or T cells enriched from blood (not recorded which). In DNA, the CDR3 is TGTGCCAGCAGCTTAGCCGGGACACATCTGTCCGAGCAGTACTTC. Its protein is CASSLAGTHLSEQYF.